This T cell receptor (beta chain) was found in a study of T cell responses to AZD1222 COVID-19 vaccine. Study findings and constraints: Baseline testing showed seropositivity in only a handful of AZD1222 recipients. None of the repertoires were sampled until the peak T cell response had passed. Increased Spike-specific TCR breadth and depth were observed after two AZD1222 doses.

TCRdb's table, derived via immunoSEQ multiplex PCR, lists solely in-frame clones and lacks some. The data show about 150,000 clones, roughly nine tenths seen once. As for this clone: Its target is not known.

This receptor was obtained from an adult who received the AZD1222 COVID-19 vaccine. Sequencing used peripheral blood, obtained 28 days after the second AZD1222 dose.

The CDR3 is CASSHRDSYSGANVLTF. CDR3 DNA sequence: TGTGCCAGCAGCCATCGGGACAGTTACTCTGGGGCCAACGTCCTGACTTTC. The chain is built from TRBV3-1 (or the pseudogene TRBV3-2) and TRBJ2-6, with 7 nucleotides matching TRBD1. Germline V gene data show CDR1 as LGHDT and CDR2 as YNNKEL (reference sequence). The V segment lost 3 bases and the J segment 0 bases; nucleotides outside the gene matches: 5. CDR3 length equals 17 residues.